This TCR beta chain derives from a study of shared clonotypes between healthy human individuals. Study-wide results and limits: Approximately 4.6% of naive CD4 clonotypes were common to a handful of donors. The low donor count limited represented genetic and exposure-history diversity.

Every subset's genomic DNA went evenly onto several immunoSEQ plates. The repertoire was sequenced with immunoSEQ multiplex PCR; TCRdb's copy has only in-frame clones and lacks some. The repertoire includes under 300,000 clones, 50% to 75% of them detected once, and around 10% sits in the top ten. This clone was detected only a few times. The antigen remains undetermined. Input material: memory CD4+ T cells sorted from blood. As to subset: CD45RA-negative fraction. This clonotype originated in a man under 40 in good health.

The CDR3 bases are TGTGCCAGCAGCGAGGGTCGTGCCACAGATACGCAGTATTTT. Translating it yields CASSEGRATDTQYF. The chain uses TRBV6-5 and TRBJ2-3; TRBD2 might be the D (5 bases). V shed 6 bases and J shed 2 bases, with 12 bases lying between them. Germline V CDR1 and CDR2: MNHEY, SVGAGI. The CDR3 loop spans 14 amino acids.